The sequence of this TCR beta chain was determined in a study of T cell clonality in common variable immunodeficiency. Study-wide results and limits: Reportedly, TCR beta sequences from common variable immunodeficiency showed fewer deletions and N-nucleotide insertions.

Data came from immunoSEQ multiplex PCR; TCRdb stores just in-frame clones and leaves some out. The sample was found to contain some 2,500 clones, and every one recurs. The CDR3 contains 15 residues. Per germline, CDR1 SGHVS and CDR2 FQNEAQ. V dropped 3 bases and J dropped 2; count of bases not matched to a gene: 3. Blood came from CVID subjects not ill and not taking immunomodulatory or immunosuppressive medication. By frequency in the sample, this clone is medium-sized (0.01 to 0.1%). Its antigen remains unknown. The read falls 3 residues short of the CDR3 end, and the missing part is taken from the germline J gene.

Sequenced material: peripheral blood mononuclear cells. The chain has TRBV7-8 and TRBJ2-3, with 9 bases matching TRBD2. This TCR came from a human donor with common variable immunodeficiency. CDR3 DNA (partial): TGTGCCAGCAGCTTCCTAGCGGGACCCACAGATACG. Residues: CASSFLAGPTDT. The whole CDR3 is CASSFLAGPTDTQYF.